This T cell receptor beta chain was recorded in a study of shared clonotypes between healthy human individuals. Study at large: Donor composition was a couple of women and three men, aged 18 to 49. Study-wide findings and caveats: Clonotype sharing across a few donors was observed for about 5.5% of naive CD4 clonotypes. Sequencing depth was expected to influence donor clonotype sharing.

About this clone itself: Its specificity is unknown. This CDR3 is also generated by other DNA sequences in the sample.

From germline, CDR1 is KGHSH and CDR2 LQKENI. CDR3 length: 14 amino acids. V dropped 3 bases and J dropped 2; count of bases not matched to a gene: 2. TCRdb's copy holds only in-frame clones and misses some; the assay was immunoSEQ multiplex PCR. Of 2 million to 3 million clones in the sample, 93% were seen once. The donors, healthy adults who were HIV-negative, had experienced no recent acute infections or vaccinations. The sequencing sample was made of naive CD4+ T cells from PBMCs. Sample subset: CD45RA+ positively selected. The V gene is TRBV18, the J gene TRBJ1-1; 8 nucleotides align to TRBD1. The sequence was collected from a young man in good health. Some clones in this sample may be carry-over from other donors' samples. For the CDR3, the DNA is TGTGCCAGCTCACCGCAGGGGGCCAACACTGAAGCTTTCTTT. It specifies CASSPQGANTEAFF.